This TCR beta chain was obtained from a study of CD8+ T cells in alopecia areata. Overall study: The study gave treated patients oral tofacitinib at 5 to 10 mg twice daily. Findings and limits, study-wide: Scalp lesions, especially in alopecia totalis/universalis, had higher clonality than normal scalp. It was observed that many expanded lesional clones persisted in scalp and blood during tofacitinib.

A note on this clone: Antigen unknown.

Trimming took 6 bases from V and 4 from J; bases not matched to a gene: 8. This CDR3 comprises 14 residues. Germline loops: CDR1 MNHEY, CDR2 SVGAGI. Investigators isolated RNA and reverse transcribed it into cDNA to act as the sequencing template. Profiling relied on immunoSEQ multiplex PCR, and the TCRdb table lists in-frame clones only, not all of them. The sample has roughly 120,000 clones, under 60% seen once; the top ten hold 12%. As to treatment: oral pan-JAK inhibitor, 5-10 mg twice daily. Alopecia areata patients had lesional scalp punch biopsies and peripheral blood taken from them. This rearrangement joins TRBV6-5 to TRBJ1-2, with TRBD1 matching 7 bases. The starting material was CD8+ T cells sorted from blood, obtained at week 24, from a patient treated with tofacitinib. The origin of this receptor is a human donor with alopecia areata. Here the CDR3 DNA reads TGTGCCAGCAGCTCACCGGGACAGAGCTATGGCTACACCTTC. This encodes CASSSPGQSYGYTF.